This T cell receptor (beta chain) was sequenced during a study of beta chain features in type 1 diabetes. Overall study: There were 107,917,701 sorted cells examined across all samples.

This clone was detected only a few times. Its cognate antigen is unknown. Isolated RNA was reverse transcribed in full, so expressed TCRB transcripts were sequenced. Naive, central memory and regulatory T cell samples averaged around 3.8 million reads. Profiled with immunoSEQ multiplex PCR; TCRdb holds only in-frame clones, not every one. The sample lists hundreds of thousands of clones; roughly an eighth were seen once. Points from the study as a whole: Shorter TCRB CDR3s, moderately but significantly so, marked every one of the four CD4+ subsets in Type 1 diabetes patients. Compared with healthy donors, patients appeared to share more similar naive, central memory and regulatory TCRB repertoires.

The sample was naive CD4+ T cells from blood. This receptor was obtained from a man between 18 and 35 years old with type 1 diabetes.

In DNA, the CDR3 is TGTGCCAGCAGCGTAGATGGGACAGGGATCTACGAGCAGTACTTC. Translated, it gives CASSVDGTGIYEQYF. The J gene is TRBJ2-7, the V gene TRBV9, with TRBD1 identical over 9 bases. This CDR3 contains 15 residues. From germline, CDR1 is SGDLS and CDR2 YYNGEE. With 0 bases clipped from V and 3 bases from J, the junction kept 4 bases outside the gene matches. Using reference TRBV9 and TRBJ2-7 for the parts outside the CDR3, the full variable domain is DSGVTQTPKHLITATGQRVTLRCSPRSGDLSVYWYQQSLDQGLQFLIQYYNGEERAKGNILERFSAQQFPDLHSELNLSSLELGDSALYFCASSVDGTGIYEQYFGPGTRLTVT.